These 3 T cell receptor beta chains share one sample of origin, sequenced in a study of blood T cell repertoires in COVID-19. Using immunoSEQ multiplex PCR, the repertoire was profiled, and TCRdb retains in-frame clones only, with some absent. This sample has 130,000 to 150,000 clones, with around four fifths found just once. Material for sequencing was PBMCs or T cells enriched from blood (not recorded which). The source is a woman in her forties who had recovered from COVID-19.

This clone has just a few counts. CDR3 nucleotide sequence: TGTGCCAGCTCAGGAGCTTTGGGAGGGGGAGAGACCCAGTACTTC. Its protein product is CASSGALGGGETQYF. The chain combines TRBV18 with TRBJ2-5, with a weak D call TRBD2 (7 bases). Between the trimmed V and J ends, which lost 5 bases and 4 bases, there was a span of 17 bases. The germline V gene encodes CDR1 KGHSH and CDR2 LQKENI. CDR3 length: 15 amino acids.

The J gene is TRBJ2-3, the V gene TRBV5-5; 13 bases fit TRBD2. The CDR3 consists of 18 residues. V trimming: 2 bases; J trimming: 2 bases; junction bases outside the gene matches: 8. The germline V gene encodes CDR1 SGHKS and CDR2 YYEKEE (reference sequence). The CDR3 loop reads CASSLGLAGASLTDTQYF. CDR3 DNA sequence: TGTGCCAGCAGCTTAGGACTAGCGGGGGCCTCTCTCACAGATACGCAGTATTTT.

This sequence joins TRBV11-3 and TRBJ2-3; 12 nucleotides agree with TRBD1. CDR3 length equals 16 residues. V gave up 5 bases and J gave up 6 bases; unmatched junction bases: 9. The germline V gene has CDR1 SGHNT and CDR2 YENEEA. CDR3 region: CASSLGDRGRSDTQYF. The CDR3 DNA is TGTGCCAGCAGCCTTGGGGACAGGGGGCGCAGCGATACGCAGTATTTT.